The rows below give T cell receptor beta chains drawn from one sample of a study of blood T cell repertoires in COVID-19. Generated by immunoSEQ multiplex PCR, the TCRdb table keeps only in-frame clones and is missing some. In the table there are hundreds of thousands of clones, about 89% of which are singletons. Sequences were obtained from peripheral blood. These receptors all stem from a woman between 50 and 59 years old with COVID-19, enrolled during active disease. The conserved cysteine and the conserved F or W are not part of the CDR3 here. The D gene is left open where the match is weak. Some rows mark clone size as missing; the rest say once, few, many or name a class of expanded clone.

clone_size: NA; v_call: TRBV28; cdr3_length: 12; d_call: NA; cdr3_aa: ASSQSLAKNIQY
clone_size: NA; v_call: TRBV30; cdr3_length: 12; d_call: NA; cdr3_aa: AWSRGHLQETQY
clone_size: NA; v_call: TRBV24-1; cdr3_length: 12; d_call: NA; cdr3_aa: ATSDSAQGWGYT
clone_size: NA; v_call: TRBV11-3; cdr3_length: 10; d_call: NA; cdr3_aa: ASSSEGSEAF
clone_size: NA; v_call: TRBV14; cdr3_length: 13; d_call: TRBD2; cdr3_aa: ASSQGSGGLETQY
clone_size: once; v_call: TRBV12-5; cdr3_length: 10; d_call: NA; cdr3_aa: ASGLQQWEAF
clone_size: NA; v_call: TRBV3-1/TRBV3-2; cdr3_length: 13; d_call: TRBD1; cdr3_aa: ASSQEDRGGEKLF
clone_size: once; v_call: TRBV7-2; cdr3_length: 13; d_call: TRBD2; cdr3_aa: ASSLWTSGNNEQF
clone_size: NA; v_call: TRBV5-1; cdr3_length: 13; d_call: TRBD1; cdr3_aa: ASSSGQGGPDTQY
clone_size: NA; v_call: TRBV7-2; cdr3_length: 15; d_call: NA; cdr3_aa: ASSLLLPGLNYNEQF
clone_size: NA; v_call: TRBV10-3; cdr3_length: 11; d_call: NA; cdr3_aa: AIRSGVNQPQH
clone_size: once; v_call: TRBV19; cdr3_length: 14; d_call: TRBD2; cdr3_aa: ASSAARLAATDTQY
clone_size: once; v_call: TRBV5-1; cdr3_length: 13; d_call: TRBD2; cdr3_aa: ASSLGLAGASEQY
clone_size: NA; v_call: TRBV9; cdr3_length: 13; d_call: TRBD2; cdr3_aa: ASSQRAGTGDEQF
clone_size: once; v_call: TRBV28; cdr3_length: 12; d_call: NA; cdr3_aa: ASSPLQGNQPQH
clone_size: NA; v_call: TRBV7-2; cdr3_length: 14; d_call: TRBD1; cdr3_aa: ASSLIPRDRSYEQY
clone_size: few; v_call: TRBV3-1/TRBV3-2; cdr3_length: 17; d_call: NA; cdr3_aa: ASSQDSQGVIRYNSPLH
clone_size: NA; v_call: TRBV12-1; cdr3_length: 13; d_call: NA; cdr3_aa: ASSFMALEDTEAF
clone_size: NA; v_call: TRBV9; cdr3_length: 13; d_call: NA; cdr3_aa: ASSVEGTVGETQY
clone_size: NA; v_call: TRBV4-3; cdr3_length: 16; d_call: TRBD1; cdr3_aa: ASSQEGGGQGVTGELF
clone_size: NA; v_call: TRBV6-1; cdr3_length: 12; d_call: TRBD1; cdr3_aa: ASSEIGQGNIQY
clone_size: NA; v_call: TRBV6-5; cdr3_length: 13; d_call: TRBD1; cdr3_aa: ASNPTDRGKYGYT
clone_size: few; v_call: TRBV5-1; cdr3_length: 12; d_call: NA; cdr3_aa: ASSRTASDSPLH
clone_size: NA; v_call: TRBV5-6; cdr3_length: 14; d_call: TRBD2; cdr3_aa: ASSLGSSGIRLKQF
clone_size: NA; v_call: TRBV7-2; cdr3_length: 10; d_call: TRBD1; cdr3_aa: ASSYFGGQSA
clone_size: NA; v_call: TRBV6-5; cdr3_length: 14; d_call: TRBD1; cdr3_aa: ASSYGGTGVLSEQY
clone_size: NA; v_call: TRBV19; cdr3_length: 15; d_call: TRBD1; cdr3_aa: ASSSGTGGFGANVLT
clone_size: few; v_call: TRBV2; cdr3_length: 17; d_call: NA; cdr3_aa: ARPGGRAPGYTSNYGYT
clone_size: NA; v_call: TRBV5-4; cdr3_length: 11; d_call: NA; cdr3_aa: ASSSDRPGEQY
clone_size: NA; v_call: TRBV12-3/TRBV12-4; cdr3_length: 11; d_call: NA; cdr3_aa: ASIYRDTGELF
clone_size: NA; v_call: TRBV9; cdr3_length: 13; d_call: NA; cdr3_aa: ASSIRDGLGETQY
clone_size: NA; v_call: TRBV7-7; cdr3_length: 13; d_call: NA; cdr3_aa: ASSPGTPSYNEQF
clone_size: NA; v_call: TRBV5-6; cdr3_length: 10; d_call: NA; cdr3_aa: ASSLPGYGYT
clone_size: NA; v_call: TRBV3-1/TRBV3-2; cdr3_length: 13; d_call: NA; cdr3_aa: ASSQDRAGGSPLH
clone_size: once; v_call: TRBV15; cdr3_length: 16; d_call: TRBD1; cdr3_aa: ATSRRRDRGLTNEKLF
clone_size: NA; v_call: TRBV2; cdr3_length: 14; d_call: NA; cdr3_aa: ASRETELFGNQPQH
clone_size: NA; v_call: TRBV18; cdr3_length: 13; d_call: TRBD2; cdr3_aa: ASSHPGLAGYEQY
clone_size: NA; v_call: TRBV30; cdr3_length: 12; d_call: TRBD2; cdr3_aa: AWRMGGRSHEQY
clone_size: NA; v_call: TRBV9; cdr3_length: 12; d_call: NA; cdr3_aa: ASSVVGSTDTQY
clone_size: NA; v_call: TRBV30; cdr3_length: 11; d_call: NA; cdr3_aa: AWSGARGDEQF
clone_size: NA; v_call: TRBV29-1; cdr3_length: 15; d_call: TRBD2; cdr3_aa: SVEWGAGTSGKETQY
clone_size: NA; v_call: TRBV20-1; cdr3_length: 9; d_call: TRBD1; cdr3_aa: SATGGYEQY
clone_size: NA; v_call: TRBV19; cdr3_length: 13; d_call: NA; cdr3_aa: ASSIDGGAIQPQH
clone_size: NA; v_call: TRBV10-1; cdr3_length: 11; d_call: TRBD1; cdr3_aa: ASRDRETGELF
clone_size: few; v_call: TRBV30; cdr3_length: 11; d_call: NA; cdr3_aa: AWSSRAGNTIY
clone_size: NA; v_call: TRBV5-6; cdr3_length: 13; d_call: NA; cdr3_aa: ASSLVKAGGYEQY
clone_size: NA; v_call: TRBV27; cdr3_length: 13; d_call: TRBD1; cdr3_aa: ASRRVQGARGEQY
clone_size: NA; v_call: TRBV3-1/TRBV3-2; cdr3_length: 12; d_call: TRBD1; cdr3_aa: ASSQPDRRTEAF
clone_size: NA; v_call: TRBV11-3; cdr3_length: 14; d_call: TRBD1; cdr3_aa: ASSSWDRDNTGELF
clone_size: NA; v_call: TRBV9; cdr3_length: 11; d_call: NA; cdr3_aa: ASSVLGNTEAF
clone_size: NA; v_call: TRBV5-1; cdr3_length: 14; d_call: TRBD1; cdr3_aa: ASSWGQGANTGELF
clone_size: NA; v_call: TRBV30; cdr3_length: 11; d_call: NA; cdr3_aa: ACNRVGNSPLH
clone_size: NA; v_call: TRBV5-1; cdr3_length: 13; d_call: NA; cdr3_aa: ASSLGGDVNYGYT